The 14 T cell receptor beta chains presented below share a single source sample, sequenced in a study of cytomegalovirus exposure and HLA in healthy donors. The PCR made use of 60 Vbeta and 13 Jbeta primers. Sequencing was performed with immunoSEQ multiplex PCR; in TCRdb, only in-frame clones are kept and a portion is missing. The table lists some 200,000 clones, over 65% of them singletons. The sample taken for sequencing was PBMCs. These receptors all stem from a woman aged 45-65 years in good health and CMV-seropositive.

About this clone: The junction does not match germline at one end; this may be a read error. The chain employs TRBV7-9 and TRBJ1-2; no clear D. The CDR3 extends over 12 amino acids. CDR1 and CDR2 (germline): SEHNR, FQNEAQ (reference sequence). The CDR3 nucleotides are TGTGCCAGCAGCAGCCCCCCCTCTTTCGGGGCCTTC. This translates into CASSSPPSFGAF. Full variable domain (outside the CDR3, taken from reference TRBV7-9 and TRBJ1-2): DTGVSQNPRHKITKRGQNVTFRCDPISEHNRLYWYRQTLGQGPEFLTYFQNEAQLEKSRLLSDRFSAERPKGSFSTLEIQRTEQGDSAMYLCASSSPPSFGAFGSGTRLTVV.

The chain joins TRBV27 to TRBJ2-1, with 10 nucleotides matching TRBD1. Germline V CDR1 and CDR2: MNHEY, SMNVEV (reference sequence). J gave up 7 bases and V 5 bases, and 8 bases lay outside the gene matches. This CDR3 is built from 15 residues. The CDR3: CASSLDRGLVNEQFF. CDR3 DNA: TGTGCCAGCAGTCTCGACAGGGGGCTGGTGAATGAGCAGTTCTTC.

CDR3 loop: CASSVGQGITGYTF. As DNA, the CDR3 is TGTGCCAGCAGCGTCGGACAGGGGATTACTGGCTACACCTTC. This chain uses TRBV9 with TRBJ1-2; TRBD1 matches 9 bases. CDR3 size: 14 residues. The V segment lost 2 bases and the J segment 7 bases; nucleotides outside the gene matches: 6. Germline V gene lookup returns CDR1 SGDLS and CDR2 YYNGEE.

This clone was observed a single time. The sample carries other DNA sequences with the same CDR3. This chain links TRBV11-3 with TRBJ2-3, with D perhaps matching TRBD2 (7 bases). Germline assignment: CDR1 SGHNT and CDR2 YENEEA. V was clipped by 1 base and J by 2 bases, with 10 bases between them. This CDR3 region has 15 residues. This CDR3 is CASSLAGGLTDTQYF. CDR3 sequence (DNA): TGTGCCAGCAGCTTAGCGGGGGGCCTCACAGATACGCAGTATTTT.

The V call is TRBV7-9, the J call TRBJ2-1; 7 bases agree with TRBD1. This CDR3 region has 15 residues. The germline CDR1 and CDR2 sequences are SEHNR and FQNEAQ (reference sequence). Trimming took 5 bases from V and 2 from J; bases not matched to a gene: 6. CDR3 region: CASSPRTGTYNEQFF. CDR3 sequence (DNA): TGTGCCAGCAGCCCCCGGACAGGTACCTACAATGAGCAGTTCTTC.

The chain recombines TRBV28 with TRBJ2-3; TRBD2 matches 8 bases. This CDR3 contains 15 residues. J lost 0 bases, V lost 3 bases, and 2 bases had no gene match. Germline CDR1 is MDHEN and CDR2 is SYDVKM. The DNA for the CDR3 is TGTGCCAGCAGTTTCCGGGGGGGCAGCACAGATACGCAGTATTTT. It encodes CASSFRGGSTDTQYF.

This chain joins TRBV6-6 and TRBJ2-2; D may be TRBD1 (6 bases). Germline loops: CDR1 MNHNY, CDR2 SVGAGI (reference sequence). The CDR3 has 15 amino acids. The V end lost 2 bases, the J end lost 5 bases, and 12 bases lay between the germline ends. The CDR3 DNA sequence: TGTGCCAGCAGTTACGGTACAGGGTGGACCGGGGAGCTGTTTTTT. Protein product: CASSYGTGWTGELFF.

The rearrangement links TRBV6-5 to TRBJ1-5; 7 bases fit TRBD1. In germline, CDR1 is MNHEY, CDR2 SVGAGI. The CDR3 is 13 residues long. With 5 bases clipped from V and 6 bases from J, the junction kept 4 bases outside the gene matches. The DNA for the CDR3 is TGTGCCAGCAGTCAGACAGGGATTCAGCCCCAGCATTTT. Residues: CASSQTGIQPQHF.

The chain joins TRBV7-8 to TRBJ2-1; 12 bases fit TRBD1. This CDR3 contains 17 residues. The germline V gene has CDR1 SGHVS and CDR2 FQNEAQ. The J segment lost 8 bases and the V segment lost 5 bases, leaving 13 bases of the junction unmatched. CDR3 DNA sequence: TGTGCCAGCAGCCATCCCCTCGGGACAGGGGGCCGAGATGAGCAGTTCTTC. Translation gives CASSHPLGTGGRDEQFF.

Here the CDR3 reads CASSLAPAGAYNEQFF. The CDR3 bases are TGTGCCAGCAGCTTAGCTCCAGCGGGGGCGTACAATGAGCAGTTCTTC. The rearrangement joins TRBV11-2 to TRBJ2-1; 8 nucleotides agree with TRBD2. This CDR3 has 16 residues. Germline trimming cut 1 base from V and 4 bases from J; bases unmatched to any gene: 6. Germline V gives CDR1 SGHAT, CDR2 FQNNGV.

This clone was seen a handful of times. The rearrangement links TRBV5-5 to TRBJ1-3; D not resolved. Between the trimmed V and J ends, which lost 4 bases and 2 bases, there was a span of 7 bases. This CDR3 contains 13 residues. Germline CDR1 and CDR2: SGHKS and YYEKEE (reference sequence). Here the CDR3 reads CASSPLPGNTIYF. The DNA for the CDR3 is TGTGCCAGCAGCCCACTGCCTGGAAACACCATATATTTT.

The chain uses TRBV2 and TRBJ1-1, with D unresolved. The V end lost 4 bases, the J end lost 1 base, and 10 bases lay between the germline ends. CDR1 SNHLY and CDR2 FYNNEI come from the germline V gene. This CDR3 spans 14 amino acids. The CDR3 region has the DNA TGTGCCAGCAGTGTAATTGAGGGGAACACTGAAGCTTTCTTT. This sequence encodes CASSVIEGNTEAFF.

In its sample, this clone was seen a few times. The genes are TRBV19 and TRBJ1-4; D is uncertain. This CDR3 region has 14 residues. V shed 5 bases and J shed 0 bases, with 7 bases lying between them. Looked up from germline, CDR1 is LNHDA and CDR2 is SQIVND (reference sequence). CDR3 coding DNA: TGTGCCAGTAGTCCAGGCGCAACTAATGAAAAACTGTTTTTT. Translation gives CASSPGATNEKLFF.

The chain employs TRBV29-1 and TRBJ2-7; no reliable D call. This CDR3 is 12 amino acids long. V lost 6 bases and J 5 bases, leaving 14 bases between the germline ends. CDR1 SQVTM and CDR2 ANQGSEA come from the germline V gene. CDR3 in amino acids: CSVVGDTHEQYF. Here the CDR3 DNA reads TGCAGCGTCGTTGGTGACACCCACGAGCAGTACTTC.